The clone carrying this T cell receptor beta chain was seen just once. The data originate from a study of blood T cell repertoires in COVID-19. Germline CDR1 and CDR2: MNHEY and SVGAGI. The CDR3 loop spans 15 amino acids. The ends were cut back, 7 bases at V and 3 bases at J, with 16 bases in the middle. Clones were read by immunoSEQ multiplex PCR, and TCRdb kept only the in-frame ones, dropping some. The profile covers approximately 360,000 clones, with 80% to 90% appearing a single time and roughly 1.9% taken by the ten largest. The chain combines TRBV6-5 with TRBJ1-5; the D gene is possibly TRBD1 (6 bases). The sample was PBMCs or T cells enriched from blood (not recorded which). The clonotype was recovered from a man aged 40-50 years in a cohort exposed to, infected with or recovered from COVID-19 (not recorded which). The CDR3 nucleotides read TGTGCCAGCAATAACCCTGGACAGTACAATCAGCCCCAGCATTTT. This encodes CASNNPGQYNQPQHF.